Listed here are 18 T cell receptor beta chains from one sample, sequenced in a study of T cell changes during pregnancy in multiple sclerosis. Sequencing was performed with immunoSEQ multiplex PCR; in TCRdb, only in-frame clones are kept and a portion is missing. Of tens of thousands of clones in the sample, about nine tenths were seen once. This sample comprised CD8+ T cells from peripheral blood mononuclear cells, obtained in the first trimester of pregnancy. The receptors originated from a female donor in good health, enrolled as a control in a pregnancy study.

This sequence joins TRBV2 and TRBJ1-2; TRBD1 might be the D (6 bases). V lost 8 bases, J lost 7 bases, and 20 bases lay in between. Germline V gives CDR1 SNHLY, CDR2 FYNNEI. This CDR3 is built from 14 residues. CDR3 nucleotide sequence: TGTGCCAGCCGGGGGGGGCCGTGGAGGGTTGGCTACACCTTC. Translated: CASRGGPWRVGYTF.

V is TRBV5-5 and J is TRBJ1-2, with D uncertain. Germline V gene data show CDR1 as SGHKS and CDR2 as YYEKEE (reference sequence). The CDR3 spans 11 residues. V lost 0 bases and J 8 bases, leaving 5 bases between the germline ends. The CDR3 bases are TGTGCCAGCAGCTTGGCCGGGGGCTACACCTTC. Amino acids: CASSLAGGYTF.

The chain employs TRBV9 and TRBJ2-1; TRBD1 matches 8 bases. V lost 4 bases to trimming and J lost 3 bases; unmatched junction nucleotides: 12. This CDR3 has 17 amino acids. Germline loops: CDR1 SGDLS, CDR2 YYNGEE. CDR3 sequence (DNA): TGTGCCAGCAGCTCTAAGGACTTCGGGACAGGCTACAATGAGCAGTTCTTC. This encodes CASSSKDFGTGYNEQFF.

The J gene is TRBJ2-7, the V gene TRBV7-6, with 8 bases identical to TRBD1. Trimming cost V 1 base and J 4 bases; bases outside gene matches: 3. Germline V gene data show CDR1 as SGHVS and CDR2 as FNYEAQ. The CDR3 is 14 residues long. In DNA form, the CDR3 reads TGTGCCAGCAGCTTAGGTCAGGGGGCGTACGAGCAGTACTTC. Residues: CASSLGQGAYEQYF.

J is TRBJ2-1 and V is TRBV21-1; the D segment call TRBD2 is taken from the table without a DNA check. TRBV21-1 is a documented pseudogene. The CDR3 runs 13 residues. The CDR3 nucleotides read TGTGCCAGCAGCGACCAGGGGAGGGATGAGCAGTTCTTC. It encodes CASSDQGRDEQFF.

This clone was observed a handful of times. The rearrangement uses TRBV4-2 and TRBJ1-4; TRBD1 agrees at 10 bases. The V gene end was trimmed by 1 base and the J gene end by 6 bases; junction bases not matched to a gene: 5. In germline, CDR1 is LGHNA, CDR2 YNFKEQ. The CDR3 contains 16 residues. CDR3 in DNA: TGTGCCAGCAGCCAAGTTATGGGGACAGGGGATGAAAAACTGTTTTTT. Translation gives CASSQVMGTGDEKLFF.

The chain is built from TRBV6-4 and TRBJ2-3, with 7 bases identical to TRBD1. Germline-derived CDR1 and CDR2 are MRHNA and SNTAGT. The V gene end was trimmed by 3 bases and the J gene end by 3 bases; junction bases not matched to a gene: 6. The CDR3 spans 15 residues. The CDR3 loop reads CASSERGQGTDTQYF. CDR3 sequence (DNA): TGTGCCAGCAGTGAAAGGGGGCAGGGGACAGATACGCAGTATTTT.

V gene TRBV12-5 combines with J gene TRBJ2-7; 10 bases agree with TRBD2. V dropped 2 bases and J dropped 0; count of bases not matched to a gene: 4. CDR3 length: 16 residues. Germline CDR1 is LGHNT and CDR2 is FRNRAP. The chain's CDR3 is CASGLSIAGGSYEQYF. The CDR3 nucleotides are TGTGCTAGTGGTTTGTCAATAGCGGGGGGCTCCTACGAGCAGTACTTC.

The chain is built from TRBV30 and TRBJ2-5, with no clear D. Germline V gene data show CDR1 as GTSNPN and CDR2 as SVGIG (reference sequence). The CDR3 is 12 residues long. V was clipped by 7 bases and J by 1 base, with 10 bases between them. The CDR3 sequence is CAYLSGQETQYF. For the CDR3, the DNA is TGTGCCTACCTGTCAGGCCAAGAGACCCAGTACTTC.

In this sample, this clone turned up once. This rearrangement joins TRBV5-5 to TRBJ2-3; TRBD2 agrees at 7 bases. The germline V gene has CDR1 SGHKS and CDR2 YYEKEE (reference sequence). The CDR3 runs 15 residues. The trim removed 6 bases at V and 3 bases at J, leaving 10 bases unmatched. The CDR3 spells CASILRGGGTDTQYF. CDR3 DNA sequence: TGTGCCAGCATTTTGAGGGGCGGGGGAACAGATACGCAGTATTTT.

This chain uses TRBV5-1 with TRBJ1-6; perhaps TRBD1 as D (5 bases). This CDR3 is 15 amino acids long. CDR1 and CDR2 (germline): SGHRS, YFSETQ. Trimming took 4 bases from V and 9 from J, leaving 17 bases between them. The CDR3 coding sequence is TGCGCCAGCAGCCAAAACCAGGGAAATAGTTCACCCCTCCACTTT. Amino acid sequence: CASSQNQGNSSPLHF.

V is TRBV5-5 and J is TRBJ2-3, with TRBD2 as a possible D gene (5 bases). Germline V gives CDR1 SGHKS, CDR2 YYEKEE (reference sequence). The CDR3 has 16 amino acids. V gave up 5 bases and J gave up 6 bases, with 22 bases separating them. The CDR3 nucleotides are TGTGCCAGCAGTCCTGGGTTTAGCCCGTGGAGGGATACGCAGTATTTT. It is translated as CASSPGFSPWRDTQYF.

The chain employs TRBV6-5 and TRBJ2-5; D call uncertain. CDR3 length equals 13 residues. The V gene's germline CDR1 is MNHEY and CDR2 SVGAGI. V lost 3 bases and J lost 1, with 6 bases in between. CDR3 loop: CASSYEPQETQYF. CDR3 bases: TGTGCCAGCAGTTATGAGCCCCAAGAGACCCAGTACTTC.

This chain links TRBV2 with TRBJ2-1; the D gene is possibly TRBD2 (5 bases). This CDR3 has 10 amino acids. Trimming left V 8 bases short and J 7 bases short, with 6 bases between. Germline loops: CDR1 SNHLY, CDR2 FYNNEI. The CDR3 is CASRGNEQFF. CDR3 DNA: TGTGCCAGCCGGGGAAATGAGCAGTTCTTC.

This clone was seen once. The V gene is TRBV5-6, the J gene TRBJ1-5; tentatively, D is TRBD1 (5 bases). Looked up from germline, CDR1 is SGHDT and CDR2 is YYEEEE. CDR3 length: 14 residues. V lost 1 base and J lost 5, with 10 bases in between. The CDR3 DNA is TGTGCCAGCAGCTTGCGGCGGGGGGATCAGCCCCAGCATTTT. Residues: CASSLRRGDQPQHF.

The genes are TRBV28 and TRBJ1-2; 7 positions match TRBD1. Per the germline V gene, CDR1 is MDHEN and CDR2 is SYDVKM. The CDR3 is 15 amino acids. Trimming at V came to 6 bases and at J to 3 bases, leaving 10 bases not matched to a gene. CDR3 amino acids: CASRTYQGVDYGYTF. Written as DNA, the CDR3 is TGTGCCAGCAGGACCTATCAGGGGGTGGACTATGGCTACACCTTC.

The CDR3 DNA reads TGTGCCTGGAGCCGGGACAGCCGCTATGGCTACACCTTC. Residues: CAWSRDSRYGYTF. The chain is built from TRBV30 and TRBJ1-2; 7 positions match TRBD1. After removal of 3 bases from V and 4 bases from J, the junction contained 5 bases not matched to a gene. CDR1 is GTSNPN, CDR2 SVGIG, per germline (reference sequence). The CDR3 loop spans 13 amino acids.

CDR3 bases: TGTGCCAGCAGCGCAGACGCGGGGGGGAACAATGAGCAGTTCTTC. It specifies CASSADAGGNNEQFF. The chain carries TRBV9 and TRBJ2-1; 9 positions agree with TRBD2. The germline gives CDR1 SGDLS, CDR2 YYNGEE. The trim removed 3 bases at V and 5 bases at J, leaving 6 bases unmatched. The CDR3 spans 15 residues.